The 19 T cell receptor beta chains given below trace back to one sample, sequenced in a study of blood T cell repertoires in COVID-19. The assay was immunoSEQ multiplex PCR, and TCRdb's table has in-frame clones only and misses some. The sample contains fewer than 35,000 clones, roughly 88% of which appear only once. What was sequenced was peripheral blood. The receptors originated from a human donor in a cohort sampled during active COVID-19.

This sequence joins TRBV3-1 (or the pseudogene TRBV3-2) and TRBJ1-1; D remains ambiguous. CDR1 and CDR2 (germline): LGHDT, YNNKEL (reference sequence). V lost 7 bases, J lost 5 bases, and 11 bases lay in between. The CDR3 has 12 residues. The CDR3 reads CASTLSGTEAFF. The DNA of the CDR3 is TGTGCCAGCACCCTTTCGGGGACTGAAGCTTTCTTT.

The rearrangement joins TRBV11-2 to TRBJ1-2; D may be TRBD1 (6 bases). V was cut by 2 bases and J by 4 bases, with 14 bases left in between. Germline V gene data show CDR1 as SGHAT and CDR2 as FQNNGV. There are 15 residues in the CDR3. For the CDR3, the DNA is TGTGCCAGCAGCTTAATCGTATCAGGGGTCTATGGCTACACCTTC. Its translation is CASSLIVSGVYGYTF.

This clone was observed a single time. The CDR3 region has the DNA TGTGCCAGTAGTATACGACAGGGTGGCACTGAAGCTTTCTTT. Residues: CASSIRQGGTEAFF. The chain joins TRBV19 to TRBJ1-1; 7 nucleotides align to TRBD1. This CDR3 comprises 14 residues. V gave up 2 bases and J gave up 4 bases; unmatched junction bases: 4. Per germline, CDR1 LNHDA and CDR2 SQIVND (reference sequence).

This sequence joins TRBV6-5 and TRBJ1-1; TRBD1 agrees at 7 bases. The CDR3 loop spans 14 amino acids. Germline V CDR1 and CDR2: MNHEY, SVGAGI. The J segment lost 4 bases and the V segment lost 5 bases, leaving 7 bases of the junction unmatched. The CDR3 reads CASSQMTGFTEAFF. CDR3 bases: TGTGCCAGCAGTCAAATGACAGGGTTCACTGAAGCTTTCTTT.

The chain has TRBV7-3 and TRBJ2-1; possibly TRBD1 for D (6 bases). Germline CDR1 is SGHTA and CDR2 is FQGTGA. V was trimmed by 3 bases and J by 10 bases, leaving 13 bases between them. The CDR3 covers 13 residues. CDR3 in DNA: TGTGCCAGCAGCTTCACAGGGTCCGGGGAGCAGTTCTTC. Its translation: CASSFTGSGEQFF.

The V gene is TRBV5-1, the J gene TRBJ2-1; unclear D gene. Germline values: CDR1 SGHRS, CDR2 YFSETQ. With 0 bases removed from V and 9 bases from J, the gap between germline ends came to 16 bases. This CDR3 region has 15 residues. CDR3 nucleotide sequence: TGCGCCAGCAGCTTGGACAGTTCAAATATGGGTGAGCAGTTCTTC. Protein sequence: CASSLDSSNMGEQFF.

V is TRBV4-2 and J is TRBJ2-7; 8 bases align to TRBD1. Germline V gives CDR1 LGHNA, CDR2 YNFKEQ. V gave up 6 bases and J gave up 2 bases; unmatched junction bases: 6. CDR3 length equals 14 residues. CDR3 sequence reads: CASRLTGGTYEQYF. In nucleotides, the CDR3 is TGTGCCAGCAGGCTTACAGGGGGAACCTACGAGCAGTACTTC.

V is TRBV7-2 and J is TRBJ1-5; possibly TRBD1 for D (6 bases). Trimming pared 1 base from V and 7 bases from J, leaving 14 bases between. The CDR3 contains 15 residues. Germline CDR1 and CDR2: SGHTA and FQGNSA. The CDR3 DNA sequence: TGTGCCAGCAGCTTAGTCCCTTTGCAGGGGCAGCCCCAGCATTTT. Translating gives CASSLVPLQGQPQHF.

This chain uses TRBV7-9 with TRBJ2-4; D is ambiguous. Germline values: CDR1 SEHNR, CDR2 FQNEAQ (reference sequence). The V gene lost 2 bases and the J gene lost 11 bases, with 7 bases spanning the gap. The CDR3 has 11 residues. CDR3 sequence: CASSLFYVQYF. The CDR3 DNA reads as TGTGCCAGCAGCTTATTTTATGTTCAGTACTTC.

This chain links TRBV19 with TRBJ1-1, with D unclear. Germline V gene data show CDR1 as LNHDA and CDR2 as SQIVND (reference sequence). Trimming removed 5 bases from V and 4 bases from J, with 14 bases in between. The CDR3 is 14 residues long. CDR3 sequence: CASSQEGEVTEAFF. The CDR3 nucleotides are TGTGCCAGTAGTCAGGAGGGAGAGGTCACTGAAGCTTTCTTT.

This clone was detected only once. V and J are TRBV19 and TRBJ1-1; 9 nucleotides agree with TRBD1. In germline, CDR1 is LNHDA, CDR2 SQIVND (reference sequence). Trimming at V came to 5 bases and at J to 0 bases, leaving 16 bases not matched to a gene. The CDR3 spans 19 residues. CDR3: CASSPPRWTGAALNTEAFF. CDR3 sequence (DNA): TGTGCCAGTAGTCCCCCCCGTTGGACAGGGGCGGCCCTGAACACTGAAGCTTTCTTT. The full variable domain, completed using reference TRBV19 and TRBJ1-1, is DGGITQSPKYLFRKEGQNVTLSCEQNLNHDAMYWYRQDPGQGLRLIYYSQIVNDFQKGDIAEGYSVSREKKESFPLTVTSAQKNPTAFYLCASSPPRWTGAALNTEAFFGQGTRLTVV.

The V call is TRBV28, the J call TRBJ2-2; TRBD1 agrees at 7 bases. This CDR3 spans 16 amino acids. V was pared by 5 bases and J by 1 base, with 7 bases of the junction left unmatched. Germline V gives CDR1 MDHEN, CDR2 SYDVKM. For the CDR3, the DNA is TGTGCCAGCAGTCCACAGGGGCCACTGAACACCGGGGAGCTGTTTTTT. It codes for CASSPQGPLNTGELFF. The whole variable domain, remainder taken from reference TRBV28 and TRBJ2-2, is DVKVTQSSRYLVKRTGEKVFLECVQDMDHENMFWYRQDPGLGLRLIYFSYDVKMKEKGDIPEGYSVSREKKERFSLILESASTNQTSMYLCASSPQGPLNTGELFFGEGSRLTVL.

The CDR3 DNA is TGTGCCACCGGGACAGCCAGGACCGGGGAGCTGTTTTTT. Protein product: CATGTARTGELFF. The V and J genes are TRBV6-5 and TRBJ2-2; TRBD1 aligns across 7 bases. V trimming: 10 bases; J trimming: 5 bases; junction bases outside the gene matches: 7. CDR3 length: 13 residues. The V gene's germline CDR1 is MNHEY and CDR2 SVGAGI.

This chain joins TRBV6-5 and TRBJ2-6; 7 nucleotides match TRBD2. V was pared by 0 bases and J by 2 bases, with 1 base of the junction left unmatched. Germline V gene sequence: CDR1 MNHEY, CDR2 SVGAGI. The length of the CDR3 is 16 residues. DNA of the CDR3: TGTGCCAGCAGTTACTCGAGCGGGGCTGGGGCCAACGTCCTGACTTTC. Protein: CASSYSSGAGANVLTF.

The chain has TRBV6-2 or TRBV6-3 and TRBJ1-1, with TRBD1 matching over 8 bases. Losses at the gene ends were 2 bases for V and 5 bases for J; bases not matched to a gene: 13. The germline gives CDR1 MNHEY, CDR2 SVGEGT. This CDR3 contains 17 residues. The CDR3 nucleotides are TGTGCCAGCAGTTACCGGGCAGGGGGCCGGTTGGGGACTGAAGCTTTCTTT. This codes for CASSYRAGGRLGTEAFF.

This chain uses TRBV3-1 (or the pseudogene TRBV3-2) with TRBJ2-3, with 10 bases identical to TRBD2. Trimming took 5 bases from V and 2 from J; bases not matched to a gene: 7. Germline V CDR1 and CDR2: LGHDT, YNNKEL (reference sequence). This CDR3 has 16 amino acids. The DNA for the CDR3 is TGTGCCAGCAGCACTTATAGCGGGGGGTACACAGATACGCAGTATTTT. Translating gives CASSTYSGGYTDTQYF.

This clone was seen just once. This chain joins TRBV5-4 and TRBJ1-2; 7 bases fit TRBD1. J gave up 4 bases and V 2 bases, and 11 bases lay outside the gene matches. Germline loops: CDR1 SGHNT, CDR2 YYREEE (reference sequence). This CDR3 region has 16 residues. The CDR3 loop reads CASSFRRNPGGYGYTF. CDR3 sequence (DNA): TGTGCCAGCAGCTTTAGACGGAACCCAGGGGGCTATGGCTACACCTTC.

The chain joins TRBV10-3 to TRBJ2-7; 9 bases map to TRBD2. The germline V gene encodes CDR1 ENHRY and CDR2 SYGVKD. This CDR3 is 12 amino acids long. CDR3 in DNA: TGTGCAGCGGGGGGCAGGGCCTACGAGCAGTACTTC. As protein: CAAGGRAYEQYF.

This clone appeared a single time. The J gene is TRBJ2-5, the V gene TRBV7-9, with D possibly being TRBD1 (5 bases). The germline CDR1 and CDR2 sequences are SEHNR and FQNEAQ (reference sequence). V was clipped by 6 bases and J by 4 bases, with 12 bases between them. The length of the CDR3 is 13 residues. The CDR3 loop is CASSYQGGETQYF. The CDR3 bases are TGTGCCAGCAGTTATCAGGGCGGAGAGACCCAGTACTTC.